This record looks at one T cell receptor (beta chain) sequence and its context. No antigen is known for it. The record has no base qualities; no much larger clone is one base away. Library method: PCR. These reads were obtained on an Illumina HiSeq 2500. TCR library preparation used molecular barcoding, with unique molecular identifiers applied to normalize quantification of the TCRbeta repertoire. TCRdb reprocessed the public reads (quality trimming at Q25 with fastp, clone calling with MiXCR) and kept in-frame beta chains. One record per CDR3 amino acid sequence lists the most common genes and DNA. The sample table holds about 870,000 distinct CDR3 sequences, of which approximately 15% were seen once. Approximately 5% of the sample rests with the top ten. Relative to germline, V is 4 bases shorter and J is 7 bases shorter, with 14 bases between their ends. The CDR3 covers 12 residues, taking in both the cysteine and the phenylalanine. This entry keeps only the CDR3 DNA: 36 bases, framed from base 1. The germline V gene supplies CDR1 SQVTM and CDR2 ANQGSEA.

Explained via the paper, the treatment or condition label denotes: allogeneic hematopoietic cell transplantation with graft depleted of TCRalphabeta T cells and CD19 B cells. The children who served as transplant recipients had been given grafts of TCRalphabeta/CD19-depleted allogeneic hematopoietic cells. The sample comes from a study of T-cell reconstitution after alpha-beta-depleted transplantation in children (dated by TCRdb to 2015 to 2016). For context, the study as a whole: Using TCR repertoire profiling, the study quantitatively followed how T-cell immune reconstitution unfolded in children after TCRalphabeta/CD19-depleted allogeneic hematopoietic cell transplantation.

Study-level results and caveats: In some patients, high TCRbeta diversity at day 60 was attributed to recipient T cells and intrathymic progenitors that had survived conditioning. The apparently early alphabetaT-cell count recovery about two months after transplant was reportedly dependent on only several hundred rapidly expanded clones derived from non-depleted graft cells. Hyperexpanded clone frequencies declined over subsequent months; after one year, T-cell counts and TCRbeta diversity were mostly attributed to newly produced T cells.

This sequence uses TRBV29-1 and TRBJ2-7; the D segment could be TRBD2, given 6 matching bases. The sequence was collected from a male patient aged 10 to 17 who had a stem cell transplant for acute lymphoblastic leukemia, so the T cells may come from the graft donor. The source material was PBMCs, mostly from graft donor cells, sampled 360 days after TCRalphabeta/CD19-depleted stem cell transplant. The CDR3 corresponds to CSVAGFGREQYF. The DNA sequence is TGCAGCGTTGCTGGGTTTGGGAGGGAGCAGTACTTC.